The 22 T cell receptor beta chains presented below share a single source sample, sequenced in a study of blood T cell repertoires in COVID-19. Assay: immunoSEQ multiplex PCR; the TCRdb copy retains only in-frame clones and omits some. The sample contains fewer than 250,000 clones, 86% of which appear only once. The specimen sequenced was peripheral blood. These receptors were taken from a woman in her forties or fifties with acute or convalescent COVID-19.

This chain links TRBV6-5 with TRBJ1-4, with 8 bases aligning to TRBD1. The CDR3 is 15 amino acids. With 1 base clipped from V and 7 bases from J, the junction kept 5 bases outside the gene matches. In germline, CDR1 is MNHEY, CDR2 SVGAGI. CDR3 sequence: CASSYFRGRGEKLFF. The DNA for the CDR3 is TGTGCCAGCAGTTACTTCAGGGGGCGGGGTGAAAAACTGTTTTTT.

This rearrangement joins TRBV7-2 to TRBJ2-2; D gene ambiguous. The V and J ends lost 2 bases and 1 base respectively, with 11 bases between them. In germline, CDR1 is SGHTA, CDR2 FQGNSA. This CDR3 has 16 amino acids. The CDR3 DNA sequence: TGTGCCAGCAGCTTAAGGCGAGGCCGGAACACCGGGGAGCTGTTTTTT. It specifies CASSLRRGRNTGELFF. Full variable domain (remainder filled in from reference TRBV7-2 and TRBJ2-2): GAGVSQSPSNKVTEKGKDVELRCDPISGHTALYWYRQSLGQGLEFLIYFQGNSAPDKSGLPSDRFSAERTGGSVSTLTIQRTQQEDSAVYLCASSLRRGRNTGELFFGEGSRLTVL.

The chain is built from TRBV11-3 and TRBJ1-1; D may be TRBD1 (6 bases). CDR3 length equals 13 residues. Trimming took 5 bases from V and 1 from J, leaving 8 bases between them. The germline CDR1 and CDR2 sequences are SGHNT and YENEEA. Here the CDR3 DNA reads TGTGCCAGCAGCCAGGGGCCGAACACTGAAGCTTTCTTT. Translating it yields CASSQGPNTEAFF.

The chain carries TRBV2 and TRBJ2-2; the D gene is possibly TRBD2 (5 bases). V lost 4 bases and J 1 base, leaving 10 bases between the germline ends. Germline CDR1 is SNHLY and CDR2 is FYNNEI. This CDR3 region has 15 residues. CDR3 nucleotide sequence: TGTGCCAGCAGTGGCGGGCCGTTGAACACCGGGGAGCTGTTTTTT. Translated: CASSGGPLNTGELFF. Combining the CDR3 with reference TRBV2 and TRBJ2-2 gives the whole variable domain EPEVTQTPSHQVTQMGQEVILRCVPISNHLYFYWYRQILGQKVEFLVSFYNNEISEKSEIFDDQFSVERPDGSNFTLKIRSTKLEDSAMYFCASSGGPLNTGELFFGEGSRLTVL.

This clone was seen once. The CDR3 sequence is CASRDTTNYGYTF. The CDR3 DNA reads as TGTGCCAGCAGGGACACTACTAACTATGGCTACACCTTC. The J gene is TRBJ1-2, the V gene TRBV27, with D tentatively TRBD1 (5 bases). V lost 6 bases, J lost 0 bases, and 8 bases lay in between. The CDR3 is 13 residues long. The germline gives CDR1 MNHEY, CDR2 SMNVEV (reference sequence).

The chain recombines TRBV27 with TRBJ2-3; TRBD1 might be the D (6 bases). This CDR3 is built from 15 residues. Trimming cost V 7 bases and J 2 bases, with 16 bases left between them. Germline CDR1 and CDR2: MNHEY and SMNVEV (reference sequence). CDR3 bases: TGTGCCAGCATCCGAACCAGGGGAGACACAGATACGCAGTATTTT. Its translation is CASIRTRGDTDTQYF.

The genes are TRBV5-4 and TRBJ1-1, with 9 nucleotides matching TRBD1. The CDR3 totals 15 residues. Germline V gene data show CDR1 as SGHNT and CDR2 as YYREEE (reference sequence). The V and J ends lost 4 bases and 6 bases, in that order; junction bases with no gene match: 10. Written as DNA, the CDR3 is TGTGCCAGCAGCATGCCCGGGACAGGGTCTTCTGAAGCTTTCTTT. The encoded protein is CASSMPGTGSSEAFF.

CDR3 region: CASSQGSGLTDTQYF. The CDR3 coding sequence is TGTGCCAGCAGCCAAGGTTCCGGACTCACAGATACGCAGTATTTT. The rearrangement uses TRBV3-1 (or the pseudogene TRBV3-2) and TRBJ2-3; possibly TRBD2 for D (5 bases). Germline loops: CDR1 LGHDT, CDR2 YNNKEL (reference sequence). This CDR3 contains 15 residues. V was pared by 1 base and J by 2 bases, with 10 bases between.

The V gene is TRBV24-1, the J gene TRBJ2-2, with 7 bases that match TRBD2. The CDR3 covers 15 residues. The germline gives CDR1 KGHDR, CDR2 SFDVKD. V lost 3 bases, J lost 2 bases, and 2 bases stayed unmatched. The CDR3 protein is CATSDTGLNTGELFF. CDR3 bases: TGTGCCACCAGTGATACGGGACTAAACACCGGGGAGCTGTTTTTT.

This chain links TRBV11-2 with TRBJ2-5; D call uncertain. Trimming pared 2 bases from V and 7 bases from J, leaving 8 bases between. The CDR3 has 12 residues. Germline CDR1 reads SGHAT; CDR2 reads FQNNGV. For the CDR3, the DNA is TGTGCCAGCAGCTTAACAGTGAGGACCCAGTACTTC. Its translation is CASSLTVRTQYF.

The sample holds many counts of this clone. J is TRBJ1-1 and V is TRBV2, with 7 nucleotides matching TRBD1. The length of the CDR3 is 14 residues. Trimming removed 7 bases from V and 1 base from J; junction bases left unmatched: 6. Germline V lookup: CDR1 SNHLY, CDR2 FYNNEI. CDR3 coding DNA: TGTGCCAGCAAGGGGACAGCCAGGAACACTGAAGCTTTCTTT. This gives the protein CASKGTARNTEAFF.

The chain carries TRBV6-6 and TRBJ1-6, with D perhaps TRBD1 (5 bases). CDR3 size: 14 residues. Germline CDR1 is MNHNY and CDR2 is SVGAGI (reference sequence). V gave up 4 bases and J gave up 7 bases, with 11 bases separating them. CDR3 amino acids: CASSSQTENSPLHF. CDR3 coding DNA: TGTGCCAGCAGTTCTCAGACAGAAAATTCACCCCTCCACTTT.

J is TRBJ2-5 and V is TRBV7-3; TRBD2 agrees at 9 bases. Losses at the gene ends were 3 bases for V and 2 bases for J; bases not matched to a gene: 4. Looked up from germline, CDR1 is SGHTA and CDR2 is FQGTGA. This CDR3 region has 15 residues. DNA of the CDR3: TGTGCCAGCAGCTTTGGCGGGGGGGCACAAGAGACCCAGTACTTC. It is translated as CASSFGGGAQETQYF.

The rearrangement joins TRBV7-2 to TRBJ2-3, with 12 nucleotides matching TRBD1. Germline CDR1 reads SGHTA; CDR2 reads FQGNSA. The V and J ends lost 1 base and 3 bases, in that order; junction bases with no gene match: 5. The CDR3 extends over 17 amino acids. The CDR3 here is CASSLVGTGGGTDTQYF. The CDR3 DNA follows: TGTGCCAGCAGCTTAGTTGGGACAGGGGGCGGAACAGATACGCAGTATTTT.

The chain employs TRBV25-1 and TRBJ1-5; perhaps TRBD1 as D (5 bases). This CDR3 is built from 13 residues. Germline V gene lookup returns CDR1 MGHDK and CDR2 SYGVNS. V gave up 4 bases and J gave up 4 bases, with 8 bases separating them. In nucleotides, the CDR3 is TGTGCCAGCAGTGGACAGAAAAATCAGCCCCAGCATTTT. As protein: CASSGQKNQPQHF.

In this sample, this clone turned up once. J is TRBJ2-2 and V is TRBV20-1; no firm D call. V dropped 4 bases and J dropped 7 bases, with 7 bases sitting between them. This CDR3 has 11 amino acids. CDR1 and CDR2 (germline): DFQATT, SNEGSKA (reference sequence). Written as DNA, the CDR3 is TGCAGTGCTAAATTCAGCGGGGAGCTGTTTTTT. Amino acids: CSAKFSGELFF.

V is TRBV19 and J is TRBJ1-1, with D possibly TRBD1 on 5 matching bases. Germline-derived CDR1 and CDR2 are LNHDA and SQIVND (reference sequence). CDR3 length equals 14 residues. Trimming pared 3 bases from V and 3 bases from J, leaving 11 bases between. For the CDR3, the DNA is TGTGCCAGTAGTATGCAAGGGGATTACACTGAAGCTTTCTTT. It translates to CASSMQGDYTEAFF.

The V gene is TRBV7-9, the J gene TRBJ2-7; 8 bases are a match to TRBD1. The V segment lost 2 bases and the J segment 12 bases; nucleotides outside the gene matches: 15. Per the germline V gene, CDR1 is SEHNR and CDR2 is FQNEAQ (reference sequence). CDR3 length: 15 amino acids. The CDR3 region is CASSLPLGQAITSYF. In DNA, the CDR3 is TGTGCCAGCAGCTTACCTCTGGGACAGGCGATTACATCGTACTTC.

The gene calls are TRBV6-5 and TRBJ1-2; D perhaps matches TRBD1 (6 bases). V gave up 4 bases and J gave up 7 bases, with 10 bases separating them. The germline CDR1 and CDR2 sequences are MNHEY and SVGAGI. The CDR3 spans 12 residues. The CDR3 loop is CASSSQGFGYTF. Written as DNA, the CDR3 is TGTGCCAGCAGTTCACAGGGTTTTGGCTACACCTTC.

This chain joins TRBV10-1 and TRBJ2-7; TRBD2 matches at 7 bases. The ends lost 3 bases at V and 7 bases at J; junction bases unmatched: 15. Germline CDR1 and CDR2: WNHNN and SYGVQD (reference sequence). This CDR3 has 16 amino acids. The CDR3: CASSDLADQARGEQYF. The CDR3 DNA follows: TGCGCCAGCAGTGACCTAGCGGATCAGGCTCGGGGAGAGCAGTACTTC.

The chain couples TRBV10-3 to TRBJ2-1, with D tentatively TRBD1 (6 bases). Germline values: CDR1 ENHRY, CDR2 SYGVKD. V lost 7 bases and J lost 5, with 15 bases in between. The CDR3 extends over 14 amino acids. Here the CDR3 reads CAIKEQGDDNEQFF. In DNA form, the CDR3 reads TGTGCCATCAAGGAACAGGGAGACGACAATGAGCAGTTCTTC.

The chain is built from TRBV2 and TRBJ1-3; tentative D call: TRBD1 (5 bases). Germline CDR1 and CDR2: SNHLY and FYNNEI. There are 14 residues in the CDR3. Trimming stripped 7 bases from V and 0 bases from J, with 10 bases between. The CDR3 DNA follows: TGTGCCAGCATACGGGGGAGCTCTGGAAACACCATATATTTT. Protein product: CASIRGSSGNTIYF.